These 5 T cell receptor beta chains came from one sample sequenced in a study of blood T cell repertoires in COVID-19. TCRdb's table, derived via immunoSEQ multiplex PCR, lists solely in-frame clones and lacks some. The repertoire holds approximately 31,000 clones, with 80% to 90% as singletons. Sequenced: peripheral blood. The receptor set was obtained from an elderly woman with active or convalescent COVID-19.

In DNA form, the CDR3 reads TGTGCCAGCTCACCACGTCAGGCCTCGACCGGGGAGCTGTTTTTT. Its protein is CASSPRQASTGELFF. This chain uses TRBV18 with TRBJ2-2; D is uncertain. Trimming shortened V by 1 base and J by 5 bases, and 11 bases separated the two germline ends. The germline V gene encodes CDR1 KGHSH and CDR2 LQKENI. This CDR3 contains 15 residues.

The CDR3 nucleotides are TGTGCCAGCGTGGGTGGAGGAACTTCTGGAAACACCATATATTTT. It specifies CASVGGGTSGNTIYF. This rearrangement joins TRBV7-9 to TRBJ1-3; no firm D call. The CDR3 consists of 15 residues. V was shortened by 8 bases and J by 1 base, with 15 bases between the two germline ends. Per the germline V gene, CDR1 is SEHNR and CDR2 is FQNEAQ (reference sequence).

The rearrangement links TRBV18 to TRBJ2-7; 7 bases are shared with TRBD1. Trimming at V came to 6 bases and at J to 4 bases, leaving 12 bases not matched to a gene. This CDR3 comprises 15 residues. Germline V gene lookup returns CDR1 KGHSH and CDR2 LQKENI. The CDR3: CASSQGVGREYEQYF. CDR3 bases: TGTGCCAGCTCCCAGGGGGTGGGCAGAGAGTACGAGCAGTACTTC.

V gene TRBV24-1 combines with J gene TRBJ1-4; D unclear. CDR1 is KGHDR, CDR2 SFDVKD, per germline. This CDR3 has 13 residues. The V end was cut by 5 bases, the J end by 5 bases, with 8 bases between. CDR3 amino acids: CATSGSVNEKLFF. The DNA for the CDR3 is TGTGCCACCAGTGGGTCAGTAAATGAAAAACTGTTTTTT.

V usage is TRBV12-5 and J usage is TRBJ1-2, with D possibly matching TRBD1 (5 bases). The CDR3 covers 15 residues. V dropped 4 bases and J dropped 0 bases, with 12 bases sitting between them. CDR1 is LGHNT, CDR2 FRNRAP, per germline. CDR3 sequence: CASGSGESANYGYTF. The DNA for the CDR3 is TGTGCTAGTGGTTCGGGGGAATCTGCTAACTATGGCTACACCTTC. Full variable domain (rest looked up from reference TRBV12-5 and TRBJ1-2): DARVTQTPRHKVTEMGQEVTMRCQPILGHNTVFWYRQTMMQGLELLAYFRNRAPLDDSGMPKDRFSAEMPDATLATLKIQPSEPRDSAVYFCASGSGESANYGYTFGSGTRLTVV.